This T cell receptor beta chain was recovered during a study of T cells in localized non-small cell lung cancer. The study, taken as a whole, reports: In adjacent lung appeared a median around 54 of the top 100 tumor clones. Longer overall survival was linked to higher blood T cell density.

V was cut by 1 base and J by 2 bases, with 9 bases left in between. Germline V lookup: CDR1 LNHNV, CDR2 YYDKDF (reference sequence). This CDR3 region has 14 residues. Only in-frame clones appear in the TCRdb table, and some are missing; sequencing was by immunoSEQ multiplex PCR. The table records some 25,000 clones, roughly nine tenths of them present only once. As for this clone: What it binds is unknown.

The starting material was peripheral blood, obtained before any cancer treatment. This TCR came from a woman aged 35-70 years with stage I lung adenocarcinoma. This sequence joins TRBV15 and TRBJ2-7; tentatively, D is TRBD1 (5 bases). CDR3 sequence (DNA): TGTGCCACCAGCAGAGGGGTACAGGCCTACGAGCAGTACTTC. Protein: CATSRGVQAYEQYF.